This T cell receptor (beta chain) appears in the sequencing data of a study of cytomegalovirus exposure and HLA in healthy donors. PCR amplification relied on 60 Vbeta primers (plus 13 Jbeta primers). Profiling relied on immunoSEQ multiplex PCR, and the TCRdb table lists in-frame clones only, not all of them. The sample lists around 140,000 clones; approximately 57% were seen once. Broader study findings: TCR beta sequences reportedly predicted the HLA-A and HLA-B alleles of most subjects accurately. Analyses of presence and absence presupposed an approximately uniform sequencing depth across donors. Certain indistinguishable V segments, among them TRBV6-2 and TRBV6-3, were excluded.

Note on this clone: The antigen is not known.

V was trimmed by 4 bases and J by 5 bases, leaving 19 bases between them. Germline V gene lookup returns CDR1 MNHEY and CDR2 SMNVEV (reference sequence). The CDR3 sequence is 16 residues long. The receptor was isolated from a male donor in good health and CMV-seronegative. Source material: PBMCs. The chain combines TRBV27 with TRBJ2-3; D not certain. The chain's CDR3 is CASSSPRGLKRDTQYF. The CDR3 DNA is TGTGCCAGCAGTTCCCCCCGCGGTTTAAAGAGAGATACGCAGTATTTT.